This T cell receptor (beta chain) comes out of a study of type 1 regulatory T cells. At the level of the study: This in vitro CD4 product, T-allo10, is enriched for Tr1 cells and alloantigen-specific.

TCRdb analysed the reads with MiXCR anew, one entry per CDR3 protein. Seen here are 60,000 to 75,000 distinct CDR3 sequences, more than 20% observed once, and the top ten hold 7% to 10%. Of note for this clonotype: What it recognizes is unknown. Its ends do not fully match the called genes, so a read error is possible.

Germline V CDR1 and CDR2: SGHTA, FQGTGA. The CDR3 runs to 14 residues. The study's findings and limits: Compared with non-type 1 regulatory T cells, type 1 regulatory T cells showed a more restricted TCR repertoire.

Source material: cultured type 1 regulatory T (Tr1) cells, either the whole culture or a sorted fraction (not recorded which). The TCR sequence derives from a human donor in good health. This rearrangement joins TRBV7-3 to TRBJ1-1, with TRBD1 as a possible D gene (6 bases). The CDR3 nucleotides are TGTGCCAGCAGCCTACTCGGACAGAACACTGGAGCTTTCTTT. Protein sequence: CASSLLGQNTGAFF.